The T cell receptor beta chain described here comes from a study of blood T cells in healthy people across ages. The wider study: There was about one barcoded beta molecule captured by template switching per two T cells.

Researchers collected roughly 9.8 milliliters of peripheral blood from every single donor. Regarding this clonotype: Its ends do not fully match the called genes, so a read error is possible.

A second PCR, run for about 7 to 11 cycles, used a sample-barcoded 5' primer plus a J-beta primer mix. TCRdb used MiXCR to reprocess the 5' RACE reads, holding one entry per CDR3 protein. Counted here are about 810,000 distinct CDR3 sequences, approximately 35% occurring once; the ten biggest clones make up 10% to 15%. The length of the CDR3 is 15 residues. Germline V lookup: CDR1 LGHNA, CDR2 YNFKEQ. The clonotype originates from a man between 18 and 29 years old in good health. Sequenced material: blood. The rearrangement joins TRBV4-2 to TRBJ1-4, with a weak D call TRBD1 (5 bases). As DNA, the CDR3 is TGTGCCAGCAACCAAGATCAGCAGGGCCCCGAAAAACTGTTTTTT. It is translated as CASNQDQQGPEKLFF.